Here is one T cell receptor beta chain with its context. The CDR3 contains 22 residues. Germline lookup yields CDR1 MDHEN and CDR2 SYDVKM. After removal of 2 bases from V and 3 bases from J, the junction contained 25 bases not matched to a gene. The sample comes from a study of blood T cell repertoires in COVID-19. Sequencing used immunoSEQ multiplex PCR; TCRdb keeps in-frame clones, though not all of them. The data hold about 300,000 clones, with about 87% observed a single time. The receptor was isolated from a man between 65 and 80 years old with acute or convalescent COVID-19. The sequenced sample consisted of peripheral blood. This chain links TRBV28 with TRBJ1-5; 7 positions agree with TRBD1. CDR3 protein: CASSLGTGLGQRNPFNNQPQHF. The CDR3 DNA reads as TGTGCCAGCAGTTTAGGGACGGGTTTGGGACAGAGAAATCCCTTCAACAATCAGCCCCAGCATTTT.